The T cell receptor (beta chain) described here comes from a study of Ad26.COV2.S vaccination and SARS-CoV-2 variants. V shed 2 bases and J shed 2 bases, with 6 bases lying between them. The V gene's germline CDR1 is MNHNS and CDR2 SASEGT. This CDR3 comprises 13 residues. The repertoire was sequenced with immunoSEQ multiplex PCR; TCRdb's copy has only in-frame clones and lacks some. The sample has about 680,000 clones, about 89% seen once; the top ten hold approximately 1.5%. Documented treatment: over 15 received Ad26.COV2.S at low or high dose, single or two shots; roughly 5 received placebo; per-sample allocation not given. Sample collection was performed on day 63 after the first vaccine or placebo injection.

The specimen was peripheral blood, collected in a trial of Ad26.COV2.S vaccine versus placebo. The rearrangement joins TRBV6-1 to TRBJ2-5; D not certain. The receptor was isolated from a person aged 18-60 years who received the Ad26.COV2.S COVID-19 vaccine or a placebo. The CDR3 protein is CASSERLQETQYF. Here the CDR3 DNA reads TGTGCCAGCAGTGAACGCCTACAAGAGACCCAGTACTTC.